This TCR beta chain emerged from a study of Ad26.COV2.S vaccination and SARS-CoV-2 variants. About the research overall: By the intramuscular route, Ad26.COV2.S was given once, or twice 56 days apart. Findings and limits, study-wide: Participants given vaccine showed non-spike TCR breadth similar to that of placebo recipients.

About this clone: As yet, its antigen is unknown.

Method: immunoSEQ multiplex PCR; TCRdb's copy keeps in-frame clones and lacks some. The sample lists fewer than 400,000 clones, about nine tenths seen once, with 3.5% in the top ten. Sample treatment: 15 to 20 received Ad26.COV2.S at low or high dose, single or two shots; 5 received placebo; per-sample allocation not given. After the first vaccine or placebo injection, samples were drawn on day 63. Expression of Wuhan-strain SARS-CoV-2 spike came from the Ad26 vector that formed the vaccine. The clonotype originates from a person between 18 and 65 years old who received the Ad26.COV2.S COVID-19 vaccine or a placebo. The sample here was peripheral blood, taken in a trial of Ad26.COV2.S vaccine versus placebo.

The CDR3 region is CASSLILYYGYTF. The CDR3 DNA sequence: TGTGCCAGCAGTTTAATACTTTACTATGGCTACACCTTC. The chain couples TRBV12-3 or TRBV12-4 to TRBJ1-2; D gene uncertain. This CDR3 region has 13 residues. V was pared by 2 bases and J by 3 bases, with 7 bases between.